One and the same sample provided the 18 T cell receptor beta chains below, sequenced in a study of spatial heterogeneity in lung cancer. The time point: blood at routine non-recurrence follow-up after resection. From tumor, nontumor lung or frozen PBMC, whole RNA was taken unsorted for sequencing. One entry per CDR3 protein, called by TCRdb with MiXCR from the 5' RACE reads. The sample yields 95,000 to 130,000 distinct CDR3 sequences, more than 9% seen once. Specimen: PBMCs, collected at follow-up. These receptors all come from a male donor with early-stage non-small cell lung cancer.

This clonotype has a count of ten or more. CDR3 nucleotide sequence: TGTGCCAGCAGTGGCCGGACCGTCGTCAATGAGCAGTTCTTC. This codes for CASSGRTVVNEQFF. This chain connects TRBV12-3 or TRBV12-4 to TRBJ2-1, with no clear D. The CDR3 length is 14 residues. V was shortened by 5 bases and J by 6 bases, with 14 bases between the two germline ends.

This clonotype was seen a handful of times. J is TRBJ1-6 and V is TRBV20-1; D is ambiguous. The CDR3 is 12 amino acids. In germline, CDR1 is DFQATT, CDR2 SNEGSKA (reference sequence). Trimming left V 0 bases short and J 9 bases short, with 6 bases between. The CDR3 region has the DNA TGCAGTGCTAGAGATCAGTCTTCACCCCTCCACTTT. Encoded protein: CSARDQSSPLHF.

This clonotype has at least ten counts. The chain couples TRBV7-8 to TRBJ2-7; D possibly corresponds to TRBD1 (5 bases). In germline, CDR1 is SGHVS, CDR2 FQNEAQ. CDR3 length: 13 residues. Trimming shortened V by 3 bases and J by 2 bases, and 8 bases separated the two germline ends. DNA for the CDR3: TGTGCCAGCAGCTTCAGGGTTGCCTACGAGCAGTACTTC. This translates into CASSFRVAYEQYF.

This clonotype showed up many times. This chain uses TRBV27 with TRBJ2-3; D possibly corresponds to TRBD1 (5 bases). This CDR3 is 13 amino acids long. Per the germline V gene, CDR1 is MNHEY and CDR2 is SMNVEV (reference sequence). V shed 7 bases and J shed 9 bases, with 17 bases lying between them. The CDR3 region has the DNA TGTGCCAGCATGGGGCTCCACGAAGTCACGCAGTATTTT. Translation: CASMGLHEVTQYF.

There are many counts of this clonotype. The rearrangement uses TRBV12-3 or TRBV12-4 and TRBJ2-3, with 8 bases aligning to TRBD2. The CDR3 extends over 17 amino acids. Trimming cost V 5 bases and J 0 bases; bases outside gene matches: 10. CDR3 bases: TGTGCCAGCAGTCCGGGCGCTGGCGGGGGGAGCACAGATACGCAGTATTTT. Its protein is CASSPGAGGGSTDTQYF.

In this sample, this clonotype turned up many times. This chain links TRBV5-1 with TRBJ1-5, with unresolved D. The germline CDR1 and CDR2 sequences are SGHRS and YFSETQ. V was clipped by 1 base and J by 6 bases, with 8 bases between them. CDR3 length: 13 amino acids. The CDR3 nucleotides are TGCGCCAGCAGCTTGCTACCTGCTCAGCCCCAGCATTTT. Translating it yields CASSLLPAQPQHF.

This clonotype was seen only a few times. This chain connects TRBV6-6 to TRBJ2-7; possible D gene TRBD1, 6 bases. CDR3 size: 15 residues. With 5 bases removed from V and 2 bases from J, the gap between germline ends came to 16 bases. Germline CDR1 reads MNHNY; CDR2 reads SVGAGI (reference sequence). DNA for the CDR3: TGTGCCAGCAGTCTGCTGCAGGGGCACACCTACGAGCAGTACTTC. Protein product: CASSLLQGHTYEQYF.

V is TRBV18 and J is TRBJ2-2; D possibly corresponds to TRBD1 (6 bases). From germline, CDR1 is KGHSH and CDR2 LQKENI. Trimming removed 4 bases at V and 6 bases at J, with 12 bases between. This CDR3 is built from 14 residues. The CDR3, as DNA: TGTGCCAGCTCACGGACAGTGGGTGCCGGGGAGCTGTTTTTT. Its translation is CASSRTVGAGELFF.

This clonotype was observed a handful of times. The chain combines TRBV3-1 with TRBJ2-7, with D possibly matching TRBD1 (5 bases). V lost 5 bases to trimming and J lost 5 bases, with 19 bases between them. The CDR3 runs 15 residues. Germline CDR1 reads LGHDT; CDR2 reads YNNKEL (reference sequence). The CDR3, as DNA: TGTGCCAGCAGCTACACAGGTCAACAGTCAAACGAGCAGTACTTC. It is translated as CASSYTGQQSNEQYF.

This clonotype showed up just a few times. This chain links TRBV7-2 with TRBJ1-5; D might be TRBD1 (5 bases). V lost 6 bases to trimming and J lost 6 bases, with 9 bases between them. CDR1 is SGHTA and CDR2 is FQGNSA in the germline V gene. The CDR3 has 12 amino acids. The CDR3: CASSYRSQPQHF. The CDR3 coding sequence is TGTGCCAGCAGTTACAGGTCTCAGCCCCAGCATTTT. The full variable domain, completed using reference TRBV7-2 and TRBJ1-5, is GAGVSQSPSNKVTEKGKDVELRCDPISGHTALYWYRQSLGQGLEFLIYFQGNSAPDKSGLPSDRFSAERTGGSVSTLTIQRTQQEDSAVYLCASSYRSQPQHFGDGTRLSIL.

The J gene is TRBJ1-2, the V gene TRBV6-5; tentative D call: TRBD1 (5 bases). V lost 5 bases and J 2 bases, leaving 12 bases between the germline ends. Germline values: CDR1 MNHEY, CDR2 SVGAGI. The CDR3 is made up of 14 amino acids. The chain's CDR3 is CASSRGTRNYGYTF. The CDR3 region has the DNA TGTGCCAGCAGTAGGGGAACACGGAACTATGGCTACACCTTC.

This clonotype has ten or more counts. The chain joins TRBV2 to TRBJ2-3, with 13 bases matching TRBD2. The germline CDR1 and CDR2 sequences are SNHLY and FYNNEI. With V trimmed by 5 bases and J by 2 bases, 4 bases remained unmatched. The CDR3 loop spans 16 amino acids. Written as DNA, the CDR3 is TGTGCCAGCAGTAGGACTAGCGGGGGAGCCACAGATACGCAGTATTTT. Residues: CASSRTSGGATDTQYF.

At least ten counts were recorded for this clonotype. The chain recombines TRBV7-2 with TRBJ2-6; no reliable D call. The CDR3 runs 17 residues. V was shortened by 2 bases and J by 4 bases, with 15 bases between the two germline ends. CDR1 is SGHTA, CDR2 FQGNSA, per germline. CDR3 nucleotide sequence: TGTGCCAGCAGCTTATCGGCAGAGCCGCGGGGGGCCAACGTCCTGACTTTC. This codes for CASSLSAEPRGANVLTF. Combining the CDR3 with reference TRBV7-2 and TRBJ2-6 gives the whole variable domain GAGVSQSPSNKVTEKGKDVELRCDPISGHTALYWYRQSLGQGLEFLIYFQGNSAPDKSGLPSDRFSAERTGGSVSTLTIQRTQQEDSAVYLCASSLSAEPRGANVLTFGAGSRLTVL.

At least ten counts were recorded for this clonotype. V usage is TRBV6-5 and J usage is TRBJ1-1; the D is unclear. V was cut by 7 bases and J by 7 bases, with 10 bases left in between. This CDR3 has 11 residues. Germline lookup yields CDR1 MNHEY and CDR2 SVGAGI. CDR3 DNA: TGTGCCAGCACCTTTGGGGATGAAGCTTTCTTT. It is translated as CASTFGDEAFF.

There are a few counts of this clonotype. The chain combines TRBV12-3 or TRBV12-4 with TRBJ2-7, with D possibly being TRBD2 (6 bases). Trimming removed 6 bases at V and 3 bases at J, with 15 bases between. The CDR3 is 14 residues long. The CDR3 spells CASSLGGDLYEQYF. CDR3 in DNA: TGTGCCAGCAGCCTCGGGGGAGACCTCTACGAGCAGTACTTC.

The rearrangement joins TRBV4-3 to TRBJ2-3; 7 positions agree with TRBD2. CDR3 length: 16 residues. The junction had 8 bases not matched to a gene; V was cut back by 5 bases and J by 0 bases. Per germline, CDR1 LGHNA and CDR2 YSLEER. This chain's CDR3 is CASSTRTGGSTDTQYF. CDR3 bases: TGCGCCAGCAGCACCCGGACGGGAGGAAGCACAGATACGCAGTATTTT.

This clonotype was seen a handful of times. The chain employs TRBV2 and TRBJ1-6; D gene unclear. Trimming removed 5 bases at V and 7 bases at J, with 9 bases between. The CDR3 extends over 13 amino acids. Germline V gene sequence: CDR1 SNHLY, CDR2 FYNNEI. The CDR3 coding sequence is TGTGCCAGCAGTATACTGGGCAATTCACCCCTCCACTTT. Its protein product is CASSILGNSPLHF.

The sample holds a few counts of this clonotype. The V gene is TRBV5-1, the J gene TRBJ1-1, with D unresolved. Between the trimmed V and J ends, which lost 1 base and 1 base, there was a span of 11 bases. CDR1 is SGHRS and CDR2 is YFSETQ in the germline V gene. This CDR3 is built from 15 residues. This CDR3 is CASSLTSTGNTEAFF. In DNA, the CDR3 is TGCGCCAGCAGCTTGACAAGTACGGGGAACACTGAAGCTTTCTTT.